The clone carrying this TCR beta chain was detected a few times. The antigen remains undetermined. This sample is part of a study of early T cells in non-severe SARS-CoV-2 infection. Study as a whole: The authors sequenced bulk RNA from unsorted whole blood, leaving chains unpaired. The study, taken as a whole, reports: The VDJdb matching leaned toward anti-spike CD8 responses and overlooked private and CD4 specificities.

V shed 4 bases, J shed 2 bases, and the junction held 3 bases outside the gene matches. The CDR3 extends over 14 amino acids. The germline V gene has CDR1 MGHDK and CDR2 SYGVNS. The library protocol tagged individual cDNA molecules with unique molecular identifiers. TCRdb ran MiXCR on the 5' RACE reads and lists one entry per CDR3 protein. Here the sample spans some 57,000 distinct CDR3 sequences, 8.7% being singletons. The chain uses TRBV25-1 and TRBJ2-3, with 7 bases fitting TRBD1. The receptor comes from an adult who was a healthcare worker with PCR-confirmed SARS-CoV-2 infection or an uninfected control (not recorded which). The specimen was whole blood, collected at baseline. The CDR3: CASSGTGATDTQYF. The CDR3 nucleotides are TGTGCCAGCAGTGGTACAGGGGCCACAGATACGCAGTATTTT.